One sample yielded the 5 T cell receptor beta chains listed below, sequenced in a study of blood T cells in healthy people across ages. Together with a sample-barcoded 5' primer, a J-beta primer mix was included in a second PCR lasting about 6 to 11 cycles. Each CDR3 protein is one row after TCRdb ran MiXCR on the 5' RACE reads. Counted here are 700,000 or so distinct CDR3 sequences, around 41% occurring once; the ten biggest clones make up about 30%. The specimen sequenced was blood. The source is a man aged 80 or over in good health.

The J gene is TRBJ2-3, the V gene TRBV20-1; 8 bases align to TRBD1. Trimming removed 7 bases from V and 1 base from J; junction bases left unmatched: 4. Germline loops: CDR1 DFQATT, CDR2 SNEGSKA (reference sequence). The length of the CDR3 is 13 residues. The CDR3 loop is CSVMTGGTDTQYF. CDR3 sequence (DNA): TGCAGTGTAATGACAGGGGGCACAGATACGCAGTATTTT.

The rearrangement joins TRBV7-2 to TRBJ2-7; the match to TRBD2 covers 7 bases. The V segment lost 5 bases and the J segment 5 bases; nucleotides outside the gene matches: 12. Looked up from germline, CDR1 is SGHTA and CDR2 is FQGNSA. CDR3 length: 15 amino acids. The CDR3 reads CASSLSSGKTDEQYF. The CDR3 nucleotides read TGTGCCAGCAGCCTATCTAGCGGAAAAACCGACGAGCAGTACTTC.

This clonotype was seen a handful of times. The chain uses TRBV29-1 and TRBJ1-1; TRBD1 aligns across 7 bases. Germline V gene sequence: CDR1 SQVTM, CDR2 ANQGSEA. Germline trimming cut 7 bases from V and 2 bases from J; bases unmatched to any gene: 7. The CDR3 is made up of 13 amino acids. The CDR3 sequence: CSGDPGGNTEAFF. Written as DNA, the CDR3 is TGCAGCGGCGACCCAGGGGGAAACACTGAAGCTTTCTTT.

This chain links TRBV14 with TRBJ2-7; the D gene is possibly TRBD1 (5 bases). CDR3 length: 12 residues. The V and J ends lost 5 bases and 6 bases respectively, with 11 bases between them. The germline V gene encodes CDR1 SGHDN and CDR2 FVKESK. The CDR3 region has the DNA TGTGCCAGCAGCAGCAGGGTGAGCGAGCAGTACTTC. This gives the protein CASSSRVSEQYF.

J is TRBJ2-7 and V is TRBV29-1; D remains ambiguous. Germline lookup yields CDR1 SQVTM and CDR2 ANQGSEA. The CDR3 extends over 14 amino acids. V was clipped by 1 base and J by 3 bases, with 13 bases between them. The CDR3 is CSVEVFNQNYEQYF. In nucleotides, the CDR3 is TGCAGCGTTGAAGTTTTCAATCAAAACTACGAGCAGTACTTC.